This T cell receptor (beta chain) was captured by sequencing in a study of post-analysis software for immune sequencing data. Study as a whole: The disease courses spanned relapsing-remitting, secondary progressive and progressive-relapsing forms of multiple sclerosis.

This clonotype was detected only a few times. Its matching antigen is unknown. Regarding the study as a whole: Analysis by F measure revealed that same-batch samples clustered strongly together. TRBV segments more frequent in patients than in controls numbered roughly 5 and included TRBV5-6, TRBV5-1 and TRBV20-1. Diversity measured as normalized Chao1 was significantly lower in multiple sclerosis patients than in controls.

The library was made from cDNA and included unique molecular identifiers. A single record per CDR3 protein comes from TCRdb applying MiXCR to the PCR reads. The table lists about 540,000 distinct CDR3 sequences, 34% of them singletons. Trimming cost V 0 bases and J 2 bases, with 15 bases left between them. Looked up from germline, CDR1 is DFQATT and CDR2 is SNEGSKA (reference sequence). The CDR3 runs to 16 residues. The chain carries TRBV20-1 and TRBJ2-3; no clear D gene. The sequence was collected from a girl aged 2 to 17 with multiple sclerosis. The sequencing input was blood. CDR3 loop: CSARDDSGIFTDTQYF. CDR3 bases: TGCAGTGCTAGAGATGACTCGGGTATTTTCACAGATACGCAGTATTTT.